Listed below are T cell receptor beta chains from one sample, sequenced in a study of T cell responses to AZD1222 COVID-19 vaccine. Only in-frame clones appear in the TCRdb table, and some are missing; sequencing was by immunoSEQ multiplex PCR. The sample holds roughly 250,000 clones, approximately 93% seen once. The sequences come from peripheral blood, collected on day 0 of AZD1222 vaccination. These receptors all come from an adult in good health. CDR3s include the opening cysteine and the closing phenylalanine or tryptophan. Each record gives: clone size, D gene, J gene, V gene, CDR3 protein, CDR3 DNA. D genes are given only for firm matches. Size values are once, few and many counts, or a class for expanded clones, and some rows have none.

abundance: NA; d_gene: NA; j_gene: TRBJ1-1; v_gene: TRBV5-1; CDR3aa: CASSPVGGLGTEAFF; CDR3nt: TGCGCCAGCAGCCCTGTTGGGGGGCTGGGCACTGAAGCTTTCTTT
abundance: NA; d_gene: NA; j_gene: TRBJ2-4; v_gene: TRBV28; CDR3aa: CASSNGAAAKNIQYF; CDR3nt: TGTGCCAGCAGCAATGGGGCCGCCGCCAAAAACATTCAGTACTTC
abundance: NA; d_gene: TRBD2; j_gene: TRBJ2-5; v_gene: TRBV6-5; CDR3aa: CASSWLSGGAETQYF; CDR3nt: TGTGCCAGCAGTTGGCTTAGCGGGGGGGCCGAGACCCAGTACTTC
abundance: NA; d_gene: TRBD1; j_gene: TRBJ2-1; v_gene: TRBV15; CDR3aa: CATSRDKGQGGNEQFF; CDR3nt: TGTGCCACCAGCAGAGATAAAGGACAGGGGGGAAATGAGCAGTTCTTC
abundance: NA; d_gene: NA; j_gene: TRBJ1-2; v_gene: TRBV7-9; CDR3aa: CASSLEAVYGYTF; CDR3nt: TGTGCCAGCAGCTTAGAAGCTGTCTATGGCTACACCTTC
abundance: NA; d_gene: TRBD1; j_gene: TRBJ2-7; v_gene: TRBV18; CDR3aa: CASSPLTGGVDEQYF; CDR3nt: TGTGCCAGCTCACCGCTGACAGGGGGGGTGGACGAGCAGTACTTC
abundance: NA; d_gene: TRBD1; j_gene: TRBJ1-2; v_gene: TRBV28; CDR3aa: CASSLWDRAYGYTF; CDR3nt: TGTGCCAGCAGTTTATGGGACAGGGCCTATGGCTACACCTTC
abundance: once; d_gene: TRBD1; j_gene: TRBJ2-1; v_gene: TRBV5-1; CDR3aa: CASSLRTGANEQFF; CDR3nt: TGCGCCAGCAGCTTGAGGACAGGGGCCAATGAGCAGTTCTTC
abundance: NA; d_gene: NA; j_gene: TRBJ1-1; v_gene: TRBV30; CDR3aa: CAWRLGGSNTEAFF; CDR3nt: TGTGCCTGGAGGTTAGGGGGATCGAACACTGAAGCTTTCTTT
abundance: NA; d_gene: NA; j_gene: TRBJ2-1; v_gene: TRBV24-1; CDR3aa: CATSDLEGSSYNEQFF; CDR3nt: TGTGCCACCAGTGATTTGGAGGGGAGCTCCTACAATGAGCAGTTCTTC
abundance: once; d_gene: NA; j_gene: TRBJ1-1; v_gene: TRBV6-4; CDR3aa: CAKITTEAFF; CDR3nt: TGTGCCAAAATAACCACTGAAGCTTTCTTT
abundance: NA; d_gene: NA; j_gene: TRBJ1-4; v_gene: TRBV19; CDR3aa: CASSISWEAEKLFF; CDR3nt: TGTGCCAGTAGTATATCCTGGGAGGCTGAAAAACTGTTTTTT
abundance: NA; d_gene: TRBD2; j_gene: TRBJ2-3; v_gene: TRBV2; CDR3aa: CASLRRETDTQYF; CDR3nt: TGTGCCAGTCTTAGGCGGGAGACAGATACGCAGTATTTT
abundance: NA; d_gene: NA; j_gene: TRBJ2-5; v_gene: TRBV5-1; CDR3aa: CASSFWQASETQYF; CDR3nt: TGCGCCAGCAGCTTTTGGCAGGCTAGCGAGACCCAGTACTTC
abundance: NA; d_gene: NA; j_gene: TRBJ1-6; v_gene: TRBV19; CDR3aa: CASRRVGENSPLHF; CDR3nt: TGTGCCAGTAGGAGGGTCGGGGAAAATTCACCCCTCCACTTT
abundance: NA; d_gene: TRBD1; j_gene: TRBJ2-2; v_gene: TRBV18; CDR3aa: CASSRDRATGELFF; CDR3nt: TGTGCCAGCTCAAGGGACAGAGCCACCGGGGAGCTGTTTTTT
abundance: NA; d_gene: NA; j_gene: TRBJ2-7; v_gene: TRBV28; CDR3aa: CASSSPAPRGEQYF; CDR3nt: TGTGCCAGCAGTTCCCCCGCCCCCCGAGGGGAGCAGTACTTC
abundance: NA; d_gene: TRBD2; j_gene: TRBJ2-7; v_gene: TRBV7-9; CDR3aa: CASSPGREEQYF; CDR3nt: TGTGCCAGCAGCCCGGGGAGGGAAGAGCAGTACTTC
abundance: NA; d_gene: NA; j_gene: TRBJ1-5; v_gene: TRBV7-6; CDR3aa: CASSLTSAEGGPQHF; CDR3nt: TGTGCCAGCAGCCTTACCAGCGCCGAAGGGGGGCCCCAGCATTTT
abundance: NA; d_gene: NA; j_gene: TRBJ1-4; v_gene: TRBV4-1; CDR3aa: CASSQASASATNEKLFF; CDR3nt: TGCGCCAGCAGCCAAGCATCAGCGTCTGCAACTAATGAAAAACTGTTTTTT
abundance: NA; d_gene: NA; j_gene: TRBJ1-4; v_gene: TRBV3-1/TRBV3-2; CDR3aa: CASSLRGGNEKLFF; CDR3nt: TGTGCCAGCAGCCTAAGGGGAGGAAATGAAAAACTGTTTTTT
abundance: NA; d_gene: NA; j_gene: TRBJ2-1; v_gene: TRBV2; CDR3aa: CASIKVSRFNEQFF; CDR3nt: TGTGCCAGCATAAAAGTAAGCCGCTTCAATGAGCAGTTCTTC
abundance: NA; d_gene: NA; j_gene: TRBJ1-2; v_gene: TRBV6-6; CDR3aa: CASSNSYGYTF; CDR3nt: TGTGCCAGCAGCAATTCTTATGGCTACACCTTC
abundance: NA; d_gene: NA; j_gene: TRBJ2-2; v_gene: TRBV3-1/TRBV3-2; CDR3aa: CASSPPVPAGELFF; CDR3nt: TGTGCCAGCAGCCCACCTGTGCCAGCCGGGGAGCTGTTTTTT
abundance: NA; d_gene: NA; j_gene: TRBJ1-2; v_gene: TRBV7-9; CDR3aa: CASSLALGGQGSFGGYTF; CDR3nt: TGTGCCAGCAGCTTAGCCCTTGGAGGCCAGGGGAGCTTCGGTGGCTACACCTTC
abundance: NA; d_gene: TRBD1; j_gene: TRBJ1-1; v_gene: TRBV5-5; CDR3aa: CASSQRTGVVDTEAFF; CDR3nt: TGTGCCAGCAGTCAGAGGACAGGGGTGGTAGACACTGAAGCTTTCTTT
abundance: NA; d_gene: NA; j_gene: TRBJ2-3; v_gene: TRBV7-9; CDR3aa: CASSSRPEGTDTQYF; CDR3nt: TGTGCCAGCAGCTCCCGCCCTGAGGGGACAGATACGCAGTATTTT
abundance: NA; d_gene: NA; j_gene: TRBJ2-5; v_gene: TRBV13; CDR3aa: CASSGRGQVSHGTQYF; CDR3nt: TGTGCCAGCAGCGGGCGGGGGCAGGTCTCCCATGGGACCCAGTACTTC
abundance: NA; d_gene: NA; j_gene: TRBJ2-5; v_gene: TRBV7-2; CDR3aa: CASSLGFQETQYF; CDR3nt: TGTGCCAGCAGCTTAGGGTTCCAAGAGACCCAGTACTTC
abundance: once; d_gene: TRBD1; j_gene: TRBJ2-2; v_gene: TRBV5-6; CDR3aa: CASSRRSGQSSTGELFF; CDR3nt: TGTGCCAGCAGCAGGAGGTCGGGACAGTCGAGCACCGGGGAGCTGTTTTTT
abundance: NA; d_gene: NA; j_gene: TRBJ1-5; v_gene: TRBV30; CDR3aa: CAWSVRQSNQPQHF; CDR3nt: TGTGCCTGGAGTGTACGACAGAGCAATCAGCCCCAGCATTTT
abundance: NA; d_gene: NA; j_gene: TRBJ2-3; v_gene: TRBV12-3/TRBV12-4; CDR3aa: CASSLTTTDTQYF; CDR3nt: TGTGCCAGCAGTTTGACTACCACAGATACGCAGTATTTT
abundance: NA; d_gene: NA; j_gene: TRBJ2-5; v_gene: TRBV5-1; CDR3aa: CASSLAEGPQYF; CDR3nt: TGCGCCAGCAGCTTGGCTGAGGGGCCCCAGTACTTC
abundance: NA; d_gene: NA; j_gene: TRBJ2-5; v_gene: TRBV5-1; CDR3aa: CASSLGGTVGFQETQYF; CDR3nt: TGCGCCAGCAGCTTGGGCGGGACAGTGGGCTTTCAAGAGACCCAGTACTTC
abundance: NA; d_gene: TRBD1; j_gene: TRBJ2-5; v_gene: TRBV3-1/TRBV3-2; CDR3aa: CASSQGTGGAETQYF; CDR3nt: TGTGCCAGCAGCCAAGGGACAGGGGGTGCCGAGACCCAGTACTTC
abundance: NA; d_gene: NA; j_gene: TRBJ1-5; v_gene: TRBV19; CDR3aa: CASSMAPGNSQPQHF; CDR3nt: TGTGCCAGTAGTATGGCACCAGGGAATAGTCAGCCCCAGCATTTT
abundance: NA; d_gene: NA; j_gene: TRBJ1-5; v_gene: TRBV7-3; CDR3aa: CASSLRGDQPQHF; CDR3nt: TGTGCCAGCAGCTTAAGAGGGGATCAGCCCCAGCATTTT
abundance: NA; d_gene: NA; j_gene: TRBJ2-7; v_gene: TRBV11-1; CDR3aa: CASSLGVSSYEQYF; CDR3nt: TGTGCCAGCAGCTTAGGCGTCTCCTCCTACGAGCAGTACTTC
abundance: NA; d_gene: NA; j_gene: TRBJ1-5; v_gene: TRBV19; CDR3aa: CASSVRDSNQPQHF; CDR3nt: TGTGCCAGTAGTGTTAGGGACAGCAATCAGCCCCAGCATTTT
abundance: NA; d_gene: TRBD1; j_gene: TRBJ1-4; v_gene: TRBV18; CDR3aa: CASSPWTGNEKLFF; CDR3nt: TGTGCCAGCTCACCATGGACAGGGAATGAAAAACTGTTTTTT
abundance: NA; d_gene: TRBD1; j_gene: TRBJ2-7; v_gene: TRBV27; CDR3aa: CASSFRDSHEQYF; CDR3nt: TGTGCCAGCAGCTTCCGGGACAGCCACGAGCAGTACTTC
abundance: NA; d_gene: TRBD1; j_gene: TRBJ1-2; v_gene: TRBV9; CDR3aa: CASSVETGALSGYTF; CDR3nt: TGTGCCAGCAGCGTAGAGACAGGGGCTCTCTCTGGCTACACCTTC